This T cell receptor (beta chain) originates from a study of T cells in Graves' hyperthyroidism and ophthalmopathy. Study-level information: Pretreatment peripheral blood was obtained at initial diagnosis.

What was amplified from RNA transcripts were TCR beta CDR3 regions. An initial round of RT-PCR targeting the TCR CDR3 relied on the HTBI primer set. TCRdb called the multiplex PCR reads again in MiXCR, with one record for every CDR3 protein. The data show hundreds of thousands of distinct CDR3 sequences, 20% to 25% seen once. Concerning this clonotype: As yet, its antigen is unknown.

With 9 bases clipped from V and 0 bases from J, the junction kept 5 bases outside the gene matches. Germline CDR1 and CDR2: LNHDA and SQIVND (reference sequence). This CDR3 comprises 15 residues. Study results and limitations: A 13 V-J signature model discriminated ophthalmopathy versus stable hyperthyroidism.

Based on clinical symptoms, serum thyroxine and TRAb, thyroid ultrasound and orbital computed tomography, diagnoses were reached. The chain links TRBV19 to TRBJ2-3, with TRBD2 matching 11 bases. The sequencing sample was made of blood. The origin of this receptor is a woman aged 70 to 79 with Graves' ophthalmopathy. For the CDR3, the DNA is TGTGCCAGAGATTTAGCGGGAGGGAGCACAGATACGCAGTATTTT. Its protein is CARDLAGGSTDTQYF.